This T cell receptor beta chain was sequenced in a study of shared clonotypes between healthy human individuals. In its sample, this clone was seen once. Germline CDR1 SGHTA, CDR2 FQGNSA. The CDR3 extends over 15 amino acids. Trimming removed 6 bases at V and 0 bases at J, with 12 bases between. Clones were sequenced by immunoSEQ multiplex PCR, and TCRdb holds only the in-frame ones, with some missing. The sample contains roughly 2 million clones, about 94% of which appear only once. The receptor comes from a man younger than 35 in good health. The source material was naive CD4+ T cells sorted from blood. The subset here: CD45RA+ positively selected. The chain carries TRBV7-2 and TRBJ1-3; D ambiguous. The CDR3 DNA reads TGTGCCAGCAGGTCACCCCGCGGCTCTGGAAACACCATATATTTT. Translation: CASRSPRGSGNTIYF.